Below, 2 T cell receptor beta chains from the same sample are listed, as sequenced in a study of shared clonotypes between healthy human individuals. Some clones are missing from TCRdb's copy, which holds only in-frame ones; the method was immunoSEQ multiplex PCR. This sample yields some 2.4 million clones, of which roughly 93% are seen a single time; 0.35% to 0.45% belongs to the top ten. Material for sequencing was naive CD4+ T cells from PBMCs. Subset denoted: CD45RA+ positively selected. These receptor sequences come from a man aged 18 to 30 in good health. Some clones in this sample may be carry-over from other donors' samples.

The chain uses TRBV30 and TRBJ2-7; no firm D call. The CDR3 runs 12 residues. Germline CDR1 reads GTSNPN; CDR2 reads SVGIG (reference sequence). V was clipped by 0 bases and J by 8 bases, with 11 bases between them. For the CDR3, the DNA is TGTGCCTGGAGTGTAGGGAATCGTAAGCAGTACTTC. Amino acid sequence: CAWSVGNRKQYF.

The chain has TRBV9 and TRBJ2-5; D not resolved. The CDR3 is 15 amino acids. The V and J ends lost 0 bases and 1 base respectively, with 10 bases between them. From germline, CDR1 is SGDLS and CDR2 YYNGEE. The CDR3, as DNA: TGTGCCAGCAGCGTAGGTCCGCTCACCCAAGAGACCCAGTACTTC. Protein: CASSVGPLTQETQYF.